Listed below are T cell receptor beta chains from one sample, sequenced in a study of control samples from healthy donors and cancer patients. Only in-frame clones appear in the TCRdb table, and some are missing; sequencing was by immunoSEQ multiplex PCR. The data hold about 34,000 clones, with about 85% observed a single time. Sequenced material: PBMCs. All receptors come from a woman in her thirties or forties with lung cancer. Each CDR3 is given with its conserved first and last residue.

CDR3	V	J
CASNTFGYTF	TRBV2	TRBJ1-2
CASSPSIQGPDTQYF	TRBV18	TRBJ2-3
CATSRDQATNEQFF	TRBV15	TRBJ2-1
CAWNRDYYEQYF	TRBV30	TRBJ2-7
CASSFAGQGRNEKLFF	TRBV6-6	TRBJ1-4
CAIKAAEENTEAFF	TRBV10-3	TRBJ1-1
CASSQFVGSNQPQHF	TRBV4-1	TRBJ1-5
CASSLYLNTEAFF	TRBV12-3/TRBV12-4	TRBJ1-1
CASSPGTGGLGGYTF	TRBV19	TRBJ1-2
CASSHNYGYTF	TRBV3-1/TRBV3-2	TRBJ1-2
CATSDRDRDTGSTDTQYF	TRBV24-1	TRBJ2-3
CASGPDGYGYTF	TRBV7-9	TRBJ1-2
CASSLAAATSGVGQFF	TRBV7-2	TRBJ2-1
CASSPEQGGTDTQYF	TRBV18	TRBJ2-3